What follows describes a single T cell receptor (beta chain). The record originates from a study of blood T cell repertoires in COVID-19. Original handling: Amplified reference gene primers provided the basis for estimating nucleated cell counts. Generated by immunoSEQ multiplex PCR, the TCRdb table keeps only in-frame clones and is missing some. V and J calls and clone size come straight from that table; D and trimming were deduced from the DNA. Counted here are around 170,000 clones, approximately 80% occurring once; the ten biggest clones make up approximately 14%. Participants were placed into cohorts based on the clinical history they reported. This TCR derives from a man aged 55 to 69 who had been exposed to COVID-19. Sequenced sample: PBMCs or T cells enriched from blood (not recorded which).

The CDR3 reads CASRGTARADYGYTF. CDR3 bases: TGTGCCAGCAGGGGGACAGCGCGTGCCGACTATGGCTACACCTTC. This chain joins TRBV21-1 and TRBJ1-2; the listed D gene, TRBD1, was not tested against the DNA. TRBV21-1 corresponds to a pseudogene. The CDR3 is 15 amino acids.